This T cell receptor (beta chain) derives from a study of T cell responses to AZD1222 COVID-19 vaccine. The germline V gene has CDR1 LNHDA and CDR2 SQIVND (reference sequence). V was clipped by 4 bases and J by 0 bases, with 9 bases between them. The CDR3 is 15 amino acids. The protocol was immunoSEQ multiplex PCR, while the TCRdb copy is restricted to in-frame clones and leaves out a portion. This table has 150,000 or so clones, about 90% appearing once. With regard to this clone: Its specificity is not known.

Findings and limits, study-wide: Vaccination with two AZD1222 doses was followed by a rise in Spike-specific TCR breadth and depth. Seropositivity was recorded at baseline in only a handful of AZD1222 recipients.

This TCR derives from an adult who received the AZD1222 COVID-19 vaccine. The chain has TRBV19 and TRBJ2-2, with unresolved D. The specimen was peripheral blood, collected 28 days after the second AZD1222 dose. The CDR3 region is CASSTSNTNTGELFF. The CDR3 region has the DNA TGTGCCAGTAGTACATCAAACACGAACACCGGGGAGCTGTTTTTT.